These T cell receptor beta chains were read from a single sample in a study of shared clonotypes between healthy human individuals. Clones were sequenced by immunoSEQ multiplex PCR, and TCRdb holds only the in-frame ones, with some missing. The sample comprises some 380,000 clones, about 96% of which are singletons, and about 0.34% rests with the top ten. The sequenced sample was memory CD8+ T cells sorted from blood. The source of these receptors is a man aged 30 to 39 in good health. Both conserved end residues are part of each CDR3. Fields, in order: D gene, V gene, J gene, clone size, CDR3 protein, CDR3 DNA. D genes are given only for firm matches. Clone size is shown for a subset of rows, as once, few, many or a class of expanded clone.

.	TRBV10-3	TRBJ2-1	.	CAISESTIRVYNEQFF	TGTGCCATCAGTGAGTCTACGATAAGGGTGTACAATGAGCAGTTCTTC
.	TRBV6-1	TRBJ2-3	.	CASRGRSTDTQYF	TGTGCCAGCCGGGGGAGAAGCACAGATACGCAGTATTTT
.	TRBV6-5	TRBJ1-1	.	CASSYRPYTEAFF	TGTGCCAGCAGTTACCGGCCTTACACTGAAGCTTTCTTT
TRBD2	TRBV4-2	TRBJ2-3	.	CASSQGRREDVTDTQYF	TGTGCCAGCAGCCAAGGACGGCGGGAGGATGTCACAGATACGCAGTATTTT
.	TRBV28	TRBJ2-7	.	CATFSPSEQYF	TGTGCCACTTTTAGCCCGTCCGAGCAGTACTTC
.	TRBV28	TRBJ2-1	.	CASSLLVRPGGGEQFF	TGTGCCAGCAGTTTATTAGTGAGGCCAGGGGGAGGCGAGCAGTTCTTC
TRBD2	TRBV5-4	TRBJ2-7	.	CASSLVSSGRDHEQYF	TGTGCCAGCAGCTTGGTATCTAGCGGGAGGGACCACGAGCAGTACTTC
TRBD1	TRBV27	TRBJ1-5	.	CASSLQGRNSNQPQHF	TGTGCCAGCAGTCTACAGGGGCGGAATAGCAATCAGCCCCAGCATTTT
TRBD2	TRBV2	TRBJ2-3	.	CASRARTSGDTDTQYF	TGTGCCAGCAGAGCCAGGACTAGCGGAGACACAGATACGCAGTATTTT
.	TRBV28	TRBJ1-5	.	CASSLRGASNQPQHF	TGTGCCAGCAGTTTACGAGGGGCTAGCAATCAGCCCCAGCATTTT
TRBD1	TRBV5-1	TRBJ2-7	.	CASSFQTGTYEQYF	TGCGCCAGCAGCTTCCAGACAGGGACCTACGAGCAGTACTTC
.	TRBV5-1	TRBJ2-5	.	CASSLDQGTQETQYF	TGCGCCAGCAGCTTGGATCAGGGGACTCAAGAGACCCAGTACTTC
.	TRBV7-6	TRBJ2-3	.	CASSLAGRTDTQYF	TGTGCCAGCAGCTTAGCGGGTAGGACAGATACGCAGTATTTT
TRBD2	TRBV5-1	TRBJ2-3	once	CASSKGLAGRRTDTQYF	TGCGCCAGCAGCAAGGGACTAGCGGGAAGACGCACAGATACGCAGTATTTT
.	TRBV5-4	TRBJ2-1	.	CASSLVVNEQFF	TGTGCCAGCAGCTTGGTGGTCAATGAGCAGTTCTTC
TRBD1	TRBV16	TRBJ1-2	.	CASSQSDRGSFGYTF	TGTGCCAGCAGCCAATCGGACAGGGGGAGTTTTGGCTACACCTTC
TRBD1	TRBV5-3	TRBJ1-1	once	CARSLPAGQGPLNTEAFF	TGTGCCAGAAGTCTCCCAGCGGGACAGGGGCCTCTGAACACTGAAGCTTTCTTT
.	TRBV7-9	TRBJ2-5	.	CANSLWLSRQETQYF	TGTGCCAACAGCTTATGGCTCAGCCGCCAAGAGACCCAGTACTTC
TRBD1	TRBV27	TRBJ2-3	.	CASVASGQAVADTQYF	TGTGCCAGCGTGGCGTCTGGACAGGCAGTCGCAGATACGCAGTATTTT
.	TRBV28	TRBJ1-4	.	CASSGGRTNEKLFF	TGTGCCAGCAGCGGAGGGAGAACTAATGAAAAACTGTTTTTT
.	TRBV11-2	TRBJ2-1	.	CASSSTGRILFEQFF	TGTGCCAGCAGTTCGACGGGACGGATCCTTTTTGAGCAGTTCTTC
.	TRBV10-3	TRBJ1-1	.	CAISQDGTEAFF	TGTGCCATCAGCCAGGATGGCACTGAAGCTTTCTTT
.	TRBV7-3	TRBJ2-5	.	CASSLSGTGYSETQYF	TGTGCCAGCAGCTTAAGCGGGACGGGGTATTCGGAGACCCAGTACTTC
TRBD1	TRBV28	TRBJ1-1	.	CASSLAGTGGTEAFF	TGTGCCAGCAGCCTGGCCGGGACAGGGGGGACTGAAGCTTTCTTT
.	TRBV11-2	TRBJ2-4	.	CASSPLPRLAKNIQYF	TGTGCCAGCAGCCCCCTCCCAAGACTGGCCAAAAACATTCAGTACTTC
TRBD1	TRBV28	TRBJ1-4	.	CASSIGQGLGEKLFF	TGTGCCAGCAGTATCGGACAGGGCCTTGGTGAAAAACTGTTTTTT
.	TRBV19	TRBJ2-7	.	CASSLGQVYEQYF	TGTGCCAGTAGTCTCGGACAAGTCTACGAGCAGTACTTC